This T cell receptor beta chain was identified during a study of cytomegalovirus exposure and HLA in healthy donors. Points from the study as a whole: Later on, an analysis found that several of the most significant clusters appeared to be linked to common viral pathogens, which included parvovirus B19. The study found most TCR sequences rare, yet found some public TCRs in many donors.

Concerning this clone itself: Its antigen is still unknown.

PCR amplification relied on 60 Vbeta primers (plus 13 Jbeta primers). Assay: immunoSEQ multiplex PCR; the TCRdb copy retains only in-frame clones and omits some. The table has about 62,000 clones, over 70% seen once. The CDR3 has 15 amino acids. V lost 4 bases to trimming and J lost 1 base; unmatched junction nucleotides: 6. The germline V gene has CDR1 SGHRS and CDR2 YFSETQ. V usage is TRBV5-1 and J usage is TRBJ2-5, with 8 bases lining up with TRBD2. The origin of this receptor is a man between 60 and 75 years old in good health and CMV-seropositive. Sequences were obtained from PBMCs. CDR3 in amino acids: CASSKAGDAQETQYF. The CDR3 nucleotides read TGCGCCAGCAGCAAAGCGGGGGACGCCCAAGAGACCCAGTACTTC.